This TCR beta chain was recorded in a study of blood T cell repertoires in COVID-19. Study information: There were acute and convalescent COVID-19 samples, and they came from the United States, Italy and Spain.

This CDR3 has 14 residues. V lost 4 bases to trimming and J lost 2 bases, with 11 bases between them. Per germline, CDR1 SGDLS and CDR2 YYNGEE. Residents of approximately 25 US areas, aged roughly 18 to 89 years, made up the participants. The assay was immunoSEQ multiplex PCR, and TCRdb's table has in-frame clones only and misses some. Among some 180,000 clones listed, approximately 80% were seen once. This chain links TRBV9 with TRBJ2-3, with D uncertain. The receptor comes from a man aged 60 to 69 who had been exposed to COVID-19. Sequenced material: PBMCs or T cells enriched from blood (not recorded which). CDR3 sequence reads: CASSQEASTDTQYF. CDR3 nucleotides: TGTGCCAGCAGCCAAGAGGCTTCCACAGATACGCAGTATTTT.